This T cell receptor (beta chain) was recovered during a study of shared clonotypes between healthy human individuals. Broader study findings: Shared across several donors were roughly 5% of the naive CD4 clonotypes.

The table lists this clone with a few counts. Its antigen remains unknown. Germline CDR1 reads SGHNT; CDR2 reads YYREEE (reference sequence). Trimming took off 4 bases at V and 10 bases at J, with 11 bases between the two ends. The length of the CDR3 is 12 residues. Some clones are missing from TCRdb's copy, which holds only in-frame ones; the method was immunoSEQ multiplex PCR. The table includes about 120,000 clones, about 63% detected once. The material sequenced was memory CD8+ T cells sorted from blood. Subset given: CD45RO+ cells pooled with CCR7-negative TemRA cells. The TCR was taken from a woman aged 25-40 years in good health. This chain joins TRBV5-4 and TRBJ1-4; tentatively, D is TRBD1 (5 bases). The CDR3 loop reads CASSDSRGKLFF. CDR3 sequence (DNA): TGTGCCAGCAGCGATAGTAGGGGAAAACTGTTTTTT.